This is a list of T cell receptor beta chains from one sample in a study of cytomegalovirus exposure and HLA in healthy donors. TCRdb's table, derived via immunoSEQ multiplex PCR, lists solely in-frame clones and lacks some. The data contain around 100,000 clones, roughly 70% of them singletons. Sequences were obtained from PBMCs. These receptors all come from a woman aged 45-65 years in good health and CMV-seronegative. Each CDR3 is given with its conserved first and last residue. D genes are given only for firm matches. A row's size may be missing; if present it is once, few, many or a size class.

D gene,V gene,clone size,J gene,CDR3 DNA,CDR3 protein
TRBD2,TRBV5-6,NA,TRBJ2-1,TGTGCCAGCAGCTTGGTTTGGACTAGCTCCTACAATGAGCAGTTCTTC,CASSLVWTSSYNEQFF
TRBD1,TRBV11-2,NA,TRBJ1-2,TGTGCCAGCAGCTTGACAGGGACAGGCAACTATGGCTACACCTTC,CASSLTGTGNYGYTF
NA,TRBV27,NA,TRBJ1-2,TGTGCCAGCAGTCCAGCCGACCTAAAGGGGGGCTACACCTTC,CASSPADLKGGYTF
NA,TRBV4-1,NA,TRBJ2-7,TGCGCCAAACTCCCAGGGGTCGAGCAGTACTTC,CAKLPGVEQYF
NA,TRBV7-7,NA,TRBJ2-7,TGTGCCAGCAGCGAGAATAGCAGGGTAGGCGAGCAGTACTTC,CASSENSRVGEQYF
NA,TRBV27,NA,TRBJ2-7,TGTGCCAGCAGTCGCCCAGGGGCTTCATACGAGCAGTACTTC,CASSRPGASYEQYF
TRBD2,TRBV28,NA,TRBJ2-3,TGTGCCAGCAGTGTCAGCCCGGGACTAGCGGGAGGTCTTGGCACAGATACGCAGTATTTT,CASSVSPGLAGGLGTDTQYF
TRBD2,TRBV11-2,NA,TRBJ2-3,TGTGCCAGCAGAGAGGGACTAGTCACAGATACGCAGTATTTT,CASREGLVTDTQYF
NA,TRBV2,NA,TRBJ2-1,TGTGCCAGCACTCGGTCCTACAATGAGCAGTTCTTC,CASTRSYNEQFF
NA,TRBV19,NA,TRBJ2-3,TGTGCCAGTAGTTACTCCGGGGTCGGCACAGATACGCAGTATTTT,CASSYSGVGTDTQYF
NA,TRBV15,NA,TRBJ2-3,TGTGCCACCAGCAGTAACCGGGGGAGCGGTCGCACAGATACGCAGTATTTT,CATSSNRGSGRTDTQYF
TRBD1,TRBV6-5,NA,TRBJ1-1,TGTGCCAGCAGTTACTCGGGACAGGTCACTGAAGCTTTCTTT,CASSYSGQVTEAFF
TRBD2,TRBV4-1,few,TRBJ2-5,TGCGCCAGCAGCCAAGATAGGGGACTAGCGGGAGGAGGGGAGACCCAGTACTTC,CASSQDRGLAGGGETQYF
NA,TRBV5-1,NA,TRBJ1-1,TGCGCCAGCAGCTTGAATCCGGTCCCGGGGACTGAAGCTTTCTTT,CASSLNPVPGTEAFF
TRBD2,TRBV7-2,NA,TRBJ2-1,TGTGCCAGCAGCTTAGTAGAGGGGCTAGCGGGAGTCAATGAGCAGTTCTTC,CASSLVEGLAGVNEQFF
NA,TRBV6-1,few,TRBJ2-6,TGTGCCAGCAGTGAAGACAGCTCTGGGGCCAACGTCCTGACTTTC,CASSEDSSGANVLTF
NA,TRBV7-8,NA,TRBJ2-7,TGTGCCAGCAGCTTACCCCAGATGACTCGATCCGAGCAGTACTTC,CASSLPQMTRSEQYF
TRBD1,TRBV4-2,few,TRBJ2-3,TGTGCCAGCAGCCAAGGGACAGGGGGAGTAGCGGATACGCAGTATTTT,CASSQGTGGVADTQYF
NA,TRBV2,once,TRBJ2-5,TGTGCCAGGGGTACGGAGCAGAAGACCCAGTACTTC,CARGTEQKTQYF
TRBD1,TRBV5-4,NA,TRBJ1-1,TGTGCCAGCGGCCCGGGACAGGGGCTGAACACTGAAGCTTTCTTT,CASGPGQGLNTEAFF
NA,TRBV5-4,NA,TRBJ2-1,TGTGCCAGCAGCGGGAGGGGGGGATCGCCGTACAATGAGCAGTTCTTC,CASSGRGGSPYNEQFF
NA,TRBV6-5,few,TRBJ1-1,TGTGCCAGCAATCGGCCCAGGGACACTGAAGCTTTCTTT,CASNRPRDTEAFF
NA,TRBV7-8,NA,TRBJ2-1,TGTGCCAGCAGCTTAGCCCAGCGGGCTGAGCAGTTCTTC,CASSLAQRAEQFF
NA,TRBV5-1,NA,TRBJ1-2,TGCGCCAGCAGCCCAACCGGGACTAATTATGGCTACACCTTC,CASSPTGTNYGYTF
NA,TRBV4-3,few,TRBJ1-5,TGCGCCAGCAGCCAAGGAGAAAATCAGCCCCAGCATTTT,CASSQGENQPQHF
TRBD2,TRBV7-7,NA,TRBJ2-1,TGTGCCAGCACCCCCTTCGGGGGGATAGCGGGATCTGGCAATGAGCAGTTCTTC,CASTPFGGIAGSGNEQFF
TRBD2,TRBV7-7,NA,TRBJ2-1,TGTGCCAGCAGCTTAGAATTCAGCGGGAAATACAATGAGCAGTTCTTC,CASSLEFSGKYNEQFF
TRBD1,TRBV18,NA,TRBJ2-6,TGTGCCAGCTCAGGGACAGACTCTGGGGCCAACGTCCTGACTTTC,CASSGTDSGANVLTF